Only one count was recorded for the clone carrying this T cell receptor (beta chain). Antigen unknown. Sequencing was performed with immunoSEQ multiplex PCR; in TCRdb, only in-frame clones are kept and a portion is missing. This table has tens of thousands of clones, about 81% appearing once. CDR1 and CDR2 (germline): SNHLY, FYNNEI. CDR3 length equals 17 residues. J was trimmed by 0 bases and V by 3 bases; bases with no gene match: 6. The data derive from a study of OX40 agonist ivuxolimab in advanced cancers. The wider study: The dose of intravenous ivuxolimab that patients received every 2 weeks ranged from 0.01 to 10 mg/kg. Each dose-escalation patient presented with hepatocellular carcinoma, melanoma, renal cell or head and neck cancer. General observations from the study: The study did not work out the antigen specificity of the expanded peripheral T cells.

This clonotype originated in an adult with an advanced solid tumor such as melanoma, head and neck, liver or kidney cancer. The genes are TRBV2 and TRBJ2-7; 12 bases are a match to TRBD2. This sample comprised CD4+ or CD8+ T cells sorted from blood, obtained in a trial of the OX40 agonist ivuxolimab. The CDR3 reads CASSETSGSYSSYEQYF. As DNA, the CDR3 is TGTGCCAGCAGTGAGACTAGCGGGAGCTATAGCTCCTACGAGCAGTACTTC.